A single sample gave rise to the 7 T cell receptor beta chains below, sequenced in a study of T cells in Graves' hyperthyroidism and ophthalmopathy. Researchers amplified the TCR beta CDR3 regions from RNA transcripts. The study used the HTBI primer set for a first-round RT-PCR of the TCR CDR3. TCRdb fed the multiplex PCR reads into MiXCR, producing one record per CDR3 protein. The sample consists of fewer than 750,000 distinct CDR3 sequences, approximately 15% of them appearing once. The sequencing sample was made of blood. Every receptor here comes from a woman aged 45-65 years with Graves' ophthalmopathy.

This chain's CDR3 is CASSFPGGSGNTIYF. The CDR3 coding sequence is TGTGCCAGCAGCTTCCCAGGGGGCAGCGGAAACACCATATATTTT. This chain links TRBV5-6 with TRBJ1-3, with 8 bases that match TRBD1. Germline values: CDR1 SGHDT, CDR2 YYEEEE. The CDR3 runs to 15 residues. The V and J ends lost 2 bases and 4 bases, in that order; junction bases with no gene match: 5. The full variable domain, completed using reference TRBV5-6 and TRBJ1-3, is DAGVTQSPTHLIKTRGQQVTLRCSPKSGHDTVSWYQQALGQGPQFIFQYYEEEERQRGNFPDRFSGHQFPNYSSELNVNALLLGDSALYLCASSFPGGSGNTIYFGEGSWLTVV.

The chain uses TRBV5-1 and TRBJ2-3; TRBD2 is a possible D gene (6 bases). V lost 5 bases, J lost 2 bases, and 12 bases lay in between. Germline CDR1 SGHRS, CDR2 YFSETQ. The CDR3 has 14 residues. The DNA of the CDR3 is TGCGCCAGCAGTGAAGGGACTGACACAGATACGCAGTATTTT. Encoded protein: CASSEGTDTDTQYF.

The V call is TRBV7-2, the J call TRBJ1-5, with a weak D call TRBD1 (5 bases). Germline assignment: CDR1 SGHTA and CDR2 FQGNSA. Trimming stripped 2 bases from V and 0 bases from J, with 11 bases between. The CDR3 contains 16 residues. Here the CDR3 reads CASSLYFDSSNQPQHF. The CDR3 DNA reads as TGTGCCAGCAGCTTATATTTTGACAGTAGCAATCAGCCCCAGCATTTT.

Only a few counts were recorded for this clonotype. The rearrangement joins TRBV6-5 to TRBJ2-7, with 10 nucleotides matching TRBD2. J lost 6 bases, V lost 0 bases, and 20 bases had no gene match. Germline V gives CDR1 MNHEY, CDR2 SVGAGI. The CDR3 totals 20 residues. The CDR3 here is CASSYSVGLAGVGRPGEQYF. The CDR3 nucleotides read TGTGCCAGCAGTTACTCAGTTGGGCTAGCGGGAGTGGGGCGGCCGGGCGAGCAGTACTTC.

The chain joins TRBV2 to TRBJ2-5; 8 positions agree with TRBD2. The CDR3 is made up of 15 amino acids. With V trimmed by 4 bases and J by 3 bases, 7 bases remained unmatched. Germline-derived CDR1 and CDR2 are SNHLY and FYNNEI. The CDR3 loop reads CASSVLGLEKETQYF. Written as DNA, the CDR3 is TGTGCCAGCAGTGTTCTGGGACTAGAAAAAGAGACCCAGTACTTC.

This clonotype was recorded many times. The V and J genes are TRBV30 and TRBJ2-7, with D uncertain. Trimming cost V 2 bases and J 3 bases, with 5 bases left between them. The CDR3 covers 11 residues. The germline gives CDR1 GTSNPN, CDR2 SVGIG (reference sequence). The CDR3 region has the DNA TGTGCCTGGAGTTTCGGCTACGAGCAGTACTTC. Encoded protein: CAWSFGYEQYF.

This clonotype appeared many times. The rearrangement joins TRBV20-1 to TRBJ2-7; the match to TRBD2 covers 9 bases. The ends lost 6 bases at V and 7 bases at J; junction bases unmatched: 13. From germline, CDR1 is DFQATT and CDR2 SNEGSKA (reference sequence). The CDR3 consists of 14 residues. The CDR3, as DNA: TGCAGTGCGGAATCTAGCGGGATTTTTCCTGAGCAGTACTTC. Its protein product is CSAESSGIFPEQYF.